The next 10 T cell receptor beta chains were all read from a single sample in a study of identical twins. TCRdb ran MiXCR on the 5' RACE reads and lists one entry per CDR3 protein. The table records about 490,000 distinct CDR3 sequences, around 15% of them present only once. This sample also belongs to another study, concerning yellow fever vaccine responses in identical twins.

The sequencing input was CD4+ T cells sorted from blood. Receptors originate from a woman under 30 in good health.

This clonotype has just a few counts. J is TRBJ1-2 and V is TRBV18, with 7 nucleotides matching TRBD1. CDR1 is KGHSH, CDR2 LQKENI, per germline. The CDR3 extends over 16 amino acids. Unmatched junction bases numbered 17, after V lost 5 bases and J lost 8 bases. The CDR3 bases are TGTGCCAGCTCAAACGAAAACAGGGGTCTCATTCTAGGCTACACCTTC. Its translation: CASSNENRGLILGYTF.

The sample holds a few counts of this clonotype. The chain is built from TRBV29-1 and TRBJ1-2; 7 nucleotides line up with TRBD1. Trimming at V came to 7 bases and at J to 2 bases, leaving 10 bases not matched to a gene. CDR1 is SQVTM and CDR2 is ANQGSEA in the germline V gene. CDR3 size: 14 residues. The CDR3 DNA sequence: TGCAGCGGAAACACAGGGGCAGGGAACTATGGCTACACCTTC. Its protein is CSGNTGAGNYGYTF.

The sample holds a few counts of this clonotype. The chain has TRBV6-1 and TRBJ2-5; D ambiguous. This CDR3 is built from 13 residues. V lost 1 base and J lost 0, with 3 bases in between. Looked up from germline, CDR1 is MNHNS and CDR2 is SASEGT. The CDR3 here is CASSEDYQETQYF. In nucleotides, the CDR3 is TGTGCCAGCAGTGAAGATTACCAAGAGACCCAGTACTTC.

As DNA, the CDR3 is TGCGCCAGCAGCTTGTCGGGGGACGGGGGCAATGAGCAGTTCTTC. Translation: CASSLSGDGGNEQFF. The rearrangement joins TRBV5-1 to TRBJ2-1; perhaps TRBD2 as D (6 bases). Germline V lookup: CDR1 SGHRS, CDR2 YFSETQ. The CDR3 is 15 amino acids. V was clipped by 1 base and J by 6 bases, with 14 bases between them.

The chain employs TRBV2 and TRBJ2-7; TRBD2 aligns across 8 bases. The germline V gene has CDR1 SNHLY and CDR2 FYNNEI. This CDR3 has 14 amino acids. Losses at the gene ends were 3 bases for V and 5 bases for J; bases not matched to a gene: 6. The CDR3 loop reads CASSDGAGVNEQYF. In DNA form, the CDR3 reads TGTGCCAGCAGTGACGGAGCGGGAGTAAACGAGCAGTACTTC.

This clonotype was detected only a few times. The chain combines TRBV28 with TRBJ2-5, with 8 bases lining up with TRBD1. Germline V gene lookup returns CDR1 MDHEN and CDR2 SYDVKM. V gave up 7 bases and J gave up 5 bases; unmatched junction bases: 6. This CDR3 comprises 13 residues. CDR3 bases: TGTGCCAGCATGGACAGGGTAGGGGAGACCCAGTACTTC. This translates into CASMDRVGETQYF.

J is TRBJ1-6 and V is TRBV27; 7 positions match TRBD1. V shed 6 bases, J shed 6 bases, and the junction held 8 bases outside the gene matches. In germline, CDR1 is MNHEY, CDR2 SMNVEV (reference sequence). The CDR3 consists of 15 residues. The CDR3 sequence: CASRPGTEGNSPLHF. CDR3 DNA sequence: TGTGCCAGCAGGCCGGGGACAGAGGGTAATTCACCCCTCCACTTT.

The V and J genes are TRBV7-2 and TRBJ2-7; 7 bases align to TRBD2. The germline CDR1 and CDR2 sequences are SGHTA and FQGNSA. This CDR3 is built from 15 residues. The V and J ends lost 3 bases and 1 base, in that order; junction bases with no gene match: 6. In DNA form, the CDR3 reads TGTGCCAGCAGCTTTCTAGCGGAGAAATCCTACGAGCAGTACTTC. Protein product: CASSFLAEKSYEQYF. Full variable domain (missing parts from reference TRBV7-2 and TRBJ2-7): GAGVSQSPSNKVTEKGKDVELRCDPISGHTALYWYRQSLGQGLEFLIYFQGNSAPDKSGLPSDRFSAERTGGSVSTLTIQRTQQEDSAVYLCASSFLAEKSYEQYFGPGTRLTVT.

This chain links TRBV6-1 with TRBJ2-3; D remains ambiguous. Germline V gives CDR1 MNHNS, CDR2 SASEGT. The CDR3 spans 13 residues. Deletions cut 8 bases from V and 0 bases from J, with 9 bases between. The DNA for the CDR3 is TGTGCCAGCCGGTTGAGGAGCACAGATACGCAGTATTTT. Amino acids: CASRLRSTDTQYF.

This clonotype was seen a few times. The chain carries TRBV29-1 and TRBJ1-5; TRBD1 aligns across 10 bases. The CDR3 runs 13 residues. J gave up 5 bases and V 4 bases, and 2 bases lay outside the gene matches. Germline V CDR1 and CDR2: SQVTM, ANQGSEA. CDR3 region: CSVGQGAYQPQHF. CDR3 coding DNA: TGCAGCGTTGGACAGGGGGCATATCAGCCCCAGCATTTT.